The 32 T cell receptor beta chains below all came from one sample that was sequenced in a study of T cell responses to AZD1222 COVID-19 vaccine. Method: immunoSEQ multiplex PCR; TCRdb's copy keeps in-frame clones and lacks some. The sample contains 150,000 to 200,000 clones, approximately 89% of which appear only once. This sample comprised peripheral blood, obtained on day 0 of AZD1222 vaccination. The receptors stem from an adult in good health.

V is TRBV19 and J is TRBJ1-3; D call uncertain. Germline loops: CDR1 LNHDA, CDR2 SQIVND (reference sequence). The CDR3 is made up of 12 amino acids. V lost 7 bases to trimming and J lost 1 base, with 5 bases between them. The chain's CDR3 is CASKGSGNTIYF. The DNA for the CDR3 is TGTGCCAGTAAAGGGTCTGGAAACACCATATATTTT.

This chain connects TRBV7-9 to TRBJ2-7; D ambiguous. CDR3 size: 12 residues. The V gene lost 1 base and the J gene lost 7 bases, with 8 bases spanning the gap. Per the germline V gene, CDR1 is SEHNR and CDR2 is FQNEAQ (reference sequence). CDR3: CASSLVVGEQYF. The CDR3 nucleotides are TGTGCCAGCAGCTTAGTAGTTGGGGAGCAGTACTTC.

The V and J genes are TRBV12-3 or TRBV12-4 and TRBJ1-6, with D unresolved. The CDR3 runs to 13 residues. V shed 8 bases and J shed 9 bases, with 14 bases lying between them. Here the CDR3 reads CASADIKGSPLHF. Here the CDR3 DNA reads TGTGCCAGCGCAGACATTAAGGGTTCACCCCTCCACTTT.

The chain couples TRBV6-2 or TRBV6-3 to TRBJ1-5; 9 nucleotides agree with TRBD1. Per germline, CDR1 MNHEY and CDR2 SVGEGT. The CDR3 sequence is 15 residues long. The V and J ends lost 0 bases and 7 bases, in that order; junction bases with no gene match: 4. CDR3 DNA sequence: TGTGCCAGCAGTTACTCGGACAGGGGAGAACAGCCCCAGCATTTT. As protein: CASSYSDRGEQPQHF.

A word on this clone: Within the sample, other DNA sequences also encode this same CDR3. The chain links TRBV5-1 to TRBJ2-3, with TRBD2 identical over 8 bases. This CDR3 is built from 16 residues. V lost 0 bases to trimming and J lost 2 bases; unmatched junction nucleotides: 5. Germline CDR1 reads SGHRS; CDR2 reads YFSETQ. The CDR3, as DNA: TGCGCCAGCAGCTTGGCCGGGACTAGTTCCACAGATACGCAGTATTTT. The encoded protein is CASSLAGTSSTDTQYF.

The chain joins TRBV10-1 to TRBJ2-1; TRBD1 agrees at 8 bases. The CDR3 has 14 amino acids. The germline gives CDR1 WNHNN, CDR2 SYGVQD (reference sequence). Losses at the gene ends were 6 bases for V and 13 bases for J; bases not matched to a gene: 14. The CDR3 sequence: CASSPTTAGTGQFF. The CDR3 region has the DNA TGCGCCAGCAGCCCTACCACTGCCGGGACAGGCCAGTTCTTC.

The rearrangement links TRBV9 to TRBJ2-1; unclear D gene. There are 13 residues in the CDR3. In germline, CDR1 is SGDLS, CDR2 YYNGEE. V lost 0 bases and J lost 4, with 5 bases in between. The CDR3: CASSVGPYNEQFF. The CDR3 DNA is TGTGCCAGCAGCGTAGGTCCATACAATGAGCAGTTCTTC.

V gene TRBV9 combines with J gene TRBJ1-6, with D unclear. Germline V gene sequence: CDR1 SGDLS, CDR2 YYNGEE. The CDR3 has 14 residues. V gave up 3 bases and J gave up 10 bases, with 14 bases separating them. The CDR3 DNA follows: TGTGCCAGCAGCGAATCAGACACGGACTCACCCCTCCACTTT. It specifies CASSESDTDSPLHF.

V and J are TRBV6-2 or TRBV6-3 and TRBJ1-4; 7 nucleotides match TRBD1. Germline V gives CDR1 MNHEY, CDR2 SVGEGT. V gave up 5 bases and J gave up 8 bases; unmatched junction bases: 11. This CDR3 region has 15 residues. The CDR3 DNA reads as TGTGCCAGCAGTCAGACAGGGCAGGCGCGAGAAAAACTGTTTTTT. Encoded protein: CASSQTGQAREKLFF.

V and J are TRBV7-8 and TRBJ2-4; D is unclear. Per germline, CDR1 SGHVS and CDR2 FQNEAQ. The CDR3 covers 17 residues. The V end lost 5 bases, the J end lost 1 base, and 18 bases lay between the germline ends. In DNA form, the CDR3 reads TGTGCCAGCAGCCCCCGGGCCGACATCCGGGCCAAAAACATTCAGTACTTC. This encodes CASSPRADIRAKNIQYF.

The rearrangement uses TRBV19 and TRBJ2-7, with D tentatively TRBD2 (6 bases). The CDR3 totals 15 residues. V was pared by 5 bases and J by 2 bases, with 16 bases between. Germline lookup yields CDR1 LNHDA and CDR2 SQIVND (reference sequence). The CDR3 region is CASSARGVVTYEQYF. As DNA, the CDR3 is TGTGCCAGTAGTGCCCGCGGGGTAGTCACCTACGAGCAGTACTTC.

The CDR3 loop is CASSVRAVNTGELFF. Here the CDR3 DNA reads TGTGCCAGCAGCGTTAGAGCGGTTAACACCGGGGAGCTGTTTTTT. The V call is TRBV7-8, the J call TRBJ2-2, with D perhaps TRBD2 (5 bases). The germline V gene has CDR1 SGHVS and CDR2 FQNEAQ. The CDR3 has 15 amino acids. The ends were cut back, 5 bases at V and 2 bases at J, with 12 bases in the middle. Filled out from reference TRBV7-8 and TRBJ2-2, the complete variable domain reads GAGVSQSPRYKVAKRGQDVALRCDPISGHVSLFWYQQALGQGPEFLTYFQNEAQLDKSGLPSDRFFAERPEGSVSTLKIQRTQQEDSAVYLCASSVRAVNTGELFFGEGSRLTVL.

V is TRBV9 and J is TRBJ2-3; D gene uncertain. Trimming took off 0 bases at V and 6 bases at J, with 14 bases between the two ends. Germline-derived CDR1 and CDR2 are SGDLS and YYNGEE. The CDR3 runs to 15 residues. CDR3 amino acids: CASSVAGLGEDTQYF. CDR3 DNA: TGTGCCAGCAGCGTAGCCGGGTTGGGTGAGGATACGCAGTATTTT.

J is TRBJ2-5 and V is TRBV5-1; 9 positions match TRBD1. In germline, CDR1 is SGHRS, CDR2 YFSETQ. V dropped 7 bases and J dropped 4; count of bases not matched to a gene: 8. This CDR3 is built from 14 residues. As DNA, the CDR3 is TGCGCCAGCGGACAGGGGCTAAAGGCAGAGACCCAGTACTTC. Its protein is CASGQGLKAETQYF.

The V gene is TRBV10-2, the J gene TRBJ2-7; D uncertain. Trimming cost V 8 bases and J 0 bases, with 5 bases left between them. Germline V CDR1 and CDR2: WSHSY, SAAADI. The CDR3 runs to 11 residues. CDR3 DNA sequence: TGCGCCAGCGGGGACTCCTACGAGCAGTACTTC. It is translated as CASGDSYEQYF.

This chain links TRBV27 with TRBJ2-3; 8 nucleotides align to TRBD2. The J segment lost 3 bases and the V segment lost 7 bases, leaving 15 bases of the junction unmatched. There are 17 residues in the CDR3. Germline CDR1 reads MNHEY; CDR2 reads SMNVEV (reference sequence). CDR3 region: CASTVRTSGRGTDTQYF. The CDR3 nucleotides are TGTGCCAGCACCGTACGTACTAGCGGAAGGGGGACAGATACGCAGTATTTT.

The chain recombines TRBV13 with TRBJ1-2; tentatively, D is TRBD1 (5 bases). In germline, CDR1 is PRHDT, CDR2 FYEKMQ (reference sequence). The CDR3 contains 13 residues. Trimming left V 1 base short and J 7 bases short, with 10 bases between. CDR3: CASSLVGTGGYTF. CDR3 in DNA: TGTGCCAGCAGCTTAGTGGGGACTGGTGGCTACACCTTC.

The CDR3 coding sequence is TGTGCCAGCAGCCAGGGACTAGTGAGCCCAGATACGCAGTATTTT. Residues: CASSQGLVSPDTQYF. The V gene is TRBV11-2, the J gene TRBJ2-3; 8 bases line up with TRBD2. The J segment lost 4 bases and the V segment lost 5 bases, leaving 8 bases of the junction unmatched. The CDR3 consists of 15 residues. Germline values: CDR1 SGHAT, CDR2 FQNNGV.

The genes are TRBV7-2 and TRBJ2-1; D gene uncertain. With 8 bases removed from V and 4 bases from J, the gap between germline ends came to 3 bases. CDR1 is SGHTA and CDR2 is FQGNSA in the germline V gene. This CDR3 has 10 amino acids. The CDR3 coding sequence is TGTGCCAGCGGGTACAATGAGCAGTTCTTC. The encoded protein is CASGYNEQFF. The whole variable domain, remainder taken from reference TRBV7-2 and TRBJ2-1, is GAGVSQSPSNKVTEKGKDVELRCDPISGHTALYWYRQSLGQGLEFLIYFQGNSAPDKSGLPSDRFSAERTGGSVSTLTIQRTQQEDSAVYLCASGYNEQFFGPGTRLTVL.

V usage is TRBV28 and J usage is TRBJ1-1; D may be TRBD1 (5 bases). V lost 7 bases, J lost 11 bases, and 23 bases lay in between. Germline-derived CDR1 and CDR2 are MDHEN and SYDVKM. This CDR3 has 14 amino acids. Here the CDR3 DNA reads TGTGCCAGCACTCCCGGGACGAAGGATCAAGGGGCTTTCTTT. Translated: CASTPGTKDQGAFF.

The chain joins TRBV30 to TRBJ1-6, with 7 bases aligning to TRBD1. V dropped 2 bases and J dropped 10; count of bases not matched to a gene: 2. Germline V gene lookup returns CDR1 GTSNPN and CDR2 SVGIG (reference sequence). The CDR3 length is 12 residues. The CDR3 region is CAWSQGGSPLHF. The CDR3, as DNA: TGTGCCTGGAGTCAGGGGGGCTCACCCCTCCACTTT.

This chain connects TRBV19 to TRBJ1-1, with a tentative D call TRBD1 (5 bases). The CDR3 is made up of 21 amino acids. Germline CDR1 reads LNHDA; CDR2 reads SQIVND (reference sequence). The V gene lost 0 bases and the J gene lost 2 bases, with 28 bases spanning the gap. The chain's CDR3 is CASSIEVAPPLFRVLNTEAFF. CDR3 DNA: TGTGCCAGTAGTATAGAAGTCGCCCCACCCCTCTTCAGGGTGCTTAACACTGAAGCTTTCTTT.

The CDR3 spells CARSLGQGANTIYF. In DNA form, the CDR3 reads TGTGCCAGAAGCTTGGGGCAGGGTGCAAACACCATATATTTT. The chain joins TRBV5-3 to TRBJ1-3, with D tentatively TRBD1 (5 bases). TRBV5-3 is placed among ORFs of uncertain function. Trimming removed 0 bases at V and 6 bases at J, with 10 bases between. The CDR3 spans 14 residues.

This chain's CDR3 is CASSLGGEGTEAFF. The CDR3 DNA reads TGTGCCAGCAGCTTGGGGGGCGAAGGCACTGAAGCTTTCTTT. J is TRBJ1-1 and V is TRBV7-6, with a possible D match to TRBD1 (6 bases). The CDR3 has 14 residues. The V end lost 3 bases, the J end lost 4 bases, and 12 bases lay between the germline ends. Germline V gene sequence: CDR1 SGHVS, CDR2 FNYEAQ. Drawing the rest from reference TRBV7-6 and TRBJ1-1, the complete variable domain is GAGVSQSPRYKVTKRGQDVALRCDPISGHVSLYWYRQALGQGPEFLTYFNYEAQQDKSGLPNDRFSAERPEGSISTLTIQRTEQRDSAMYRCASSLGGEGTEAFFGQGTRLTVV.

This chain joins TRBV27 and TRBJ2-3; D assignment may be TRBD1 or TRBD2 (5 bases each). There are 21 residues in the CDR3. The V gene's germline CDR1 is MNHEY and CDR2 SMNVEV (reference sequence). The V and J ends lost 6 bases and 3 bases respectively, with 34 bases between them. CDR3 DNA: TGTGCCAGCAGCTCCCGTTTAGTCTGGACTGGACAAAGCATCGGTACAGATACGCAGTATTTT. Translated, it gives CASSSRLVWTGQSIGTDTQYF.

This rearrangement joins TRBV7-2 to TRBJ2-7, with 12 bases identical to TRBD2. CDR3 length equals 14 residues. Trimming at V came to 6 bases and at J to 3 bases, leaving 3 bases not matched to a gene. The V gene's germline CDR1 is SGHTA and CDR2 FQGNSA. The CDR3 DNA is TGTGCCAGCAGTAAGACTAGCGGGAGCTACGAGCAGTACTTC. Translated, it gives CASSKTSGSYEQYF.

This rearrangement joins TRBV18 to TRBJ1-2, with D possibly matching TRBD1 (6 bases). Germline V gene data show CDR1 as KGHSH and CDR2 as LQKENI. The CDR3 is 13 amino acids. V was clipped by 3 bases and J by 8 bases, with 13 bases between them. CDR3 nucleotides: TGTGCCAGCTCACCGACAGGAATATGGGGCTACACCTTC. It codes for CASSPTGIWGYTF.

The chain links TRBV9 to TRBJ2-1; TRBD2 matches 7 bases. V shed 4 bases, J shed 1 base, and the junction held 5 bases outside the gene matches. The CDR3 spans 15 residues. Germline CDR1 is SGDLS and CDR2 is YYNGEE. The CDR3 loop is CASSRLSGSYNEQFF. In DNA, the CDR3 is TGTGCCAGCAGCAGGCTTAGCGGGTCCTACAATGAGCAGTTCTTC.

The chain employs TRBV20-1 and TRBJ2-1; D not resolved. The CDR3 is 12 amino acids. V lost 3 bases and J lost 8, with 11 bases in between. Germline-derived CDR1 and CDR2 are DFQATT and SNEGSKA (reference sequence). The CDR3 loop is CSASLVDHEQFF. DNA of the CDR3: TGCAGTGCTAGTCTCGTCGATCATGAGCAGTTCTTC.

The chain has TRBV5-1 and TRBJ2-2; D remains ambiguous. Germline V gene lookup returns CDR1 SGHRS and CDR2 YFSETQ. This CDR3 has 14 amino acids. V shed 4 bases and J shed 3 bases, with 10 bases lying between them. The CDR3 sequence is CASSPGRYTGELFF. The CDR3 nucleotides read TGCGCCAGCAGCCCAGGACGGTACACCGGGGAGCTGTTTTTT.

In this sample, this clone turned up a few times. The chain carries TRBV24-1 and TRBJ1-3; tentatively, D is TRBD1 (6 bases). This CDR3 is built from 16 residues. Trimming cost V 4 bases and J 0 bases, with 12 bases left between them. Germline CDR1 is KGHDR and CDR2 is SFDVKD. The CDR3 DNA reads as TGTGCCACCAGTGACGCAGGGGTCCCCTCTGGAAACACCATATATTTT. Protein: CATSDAGVPSGNTIYF.

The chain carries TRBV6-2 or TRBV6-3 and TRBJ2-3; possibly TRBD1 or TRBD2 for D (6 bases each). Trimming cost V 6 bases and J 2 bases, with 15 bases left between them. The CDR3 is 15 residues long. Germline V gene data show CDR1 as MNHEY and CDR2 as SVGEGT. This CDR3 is CASSPFGGPTDTQYF. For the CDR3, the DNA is TGTGCCAGCAGCCCTTTCGGGGGCCCCACAGATACGCAGTATTTT.